One sample yielded the 19 T cell receptor beta chains listed below, sequenced in a study of cytomegalovirus exposure and HLA in healthy donors. Libraries were prepared by immunoSEQ multiplex PCR; TCRdb keeps only in-frame clonotypes and omits some of them. The table records 30,000 to 40,000 clones, 90% to 95% of them present only once. Specimen: PBMCs. The receptors come from a man younger than 35 in good health and CMV-seronegative.

The chain combines TRBV4-2 with TRBJ2-7; TRBD2 agrees at 7 bases. J lost 2 bases, V lost 4 bases, and 5 bases had no gene match. This CDR3 region has 14 residues. Per germline, CDR1 LGHNA and CDR2 YNFKEQ. The CDR3 bases are TGTGCCAGCAGCCCCGCGGGGGAGGCCTACGAGCAGTACTTC. Translating gives CASSPAGEAYEQYF.

The rearrangement joins TRBV30 to TRBJ1-4; 8 nucleotides line up with TRBD1. V dropped 1 base and J dropped 3; count of bases not matched to a gene: 4. The V gene's germline CDR1 is GTSNPN and CDR2 SVGIG (reference sequence). This CDR3 has 15 residues. Written as DNA, the CDR3 is TGTGCCTGGAGTGGAGGACAGGGCCCTAATGAAAAACTGTTTTTT. Its protein product is CAWSGGQGPNEKLFF.

Here the CDR3 reads CASSLSETDTQYF. For the CDR3, the DNA is TGTGCCAGCAGTCTTAGCGAAACAGATACGCAGTATTTT. The rearrangement joins TRBV6-6 to TRBJ2-3, with a weak D call TRBD2 (5 bases). CDR1 and CDR2 (germline): MNHNY, SVGAGI (reference sequence). Trimming shortened V by 5 bases and J by 3 bases, and 9 bases separated the two germline ends. The CDR3 extends over 13 amino acids.

The chain joins TRBV11-2 to TRBJ2-7, with 8 bases that match TRBD2. The germline V gene has CDR1 SGHAT and CDR2 FQNNGV. This CDR3 spans 15 amino acids. J was trimmed by 7 bases and V by 3 bases; bases with no gene match: 11. CDR3 loop: CASSFLGSGRPEQYF. CDR3 DNA: TGTGCCAGCAGCTTCCTGGGCAGCGGGAGACCTGAGCAGTACTTC.

The genes are TRBV7-9 and TRBJ1-1; TRBD1 matches at 7 bases. Germline V gene data show CDR1 as SEHNR and CDR2 as FQNEAQ (reference sequence). J gave up 4 bases and V 5 bases, and 10 bases lay outside the gene matches. This CDR3 contains 15 residues. CDR3: CASSSLRQGSTEAFF. Written as DNA, the CDR3 is TGTGCCAGCAGCAGCTTACGACAGGGAAGCACTGAAGCTTTCTTT.

The V gene is TRBV4-1, the J gene TRBJ2-1, with D tentatively TRBD1 (6 bases). V was clipped by 4 bases and J by 7 bases, with 20 bases between them. CDR3 size: 16 residues. Germline CDR1 MGHRA, CDR2 YSYEKL. CDR3 residues: CASSRETGTQTNEQFF. CDR3 nucleotide sequence: TGCGCCAGCAGCCGAGAGACTGGGACACAGACGAATGAGCAGTTCTTC.

The chain combines TRBV2 with TRBJ2-3, with 7 bases fitting TRBD2. The V segment lost 1 base and the J segment 4 bases; nucleotides outside the gene matches: 8. The germline V gene encodes CDR1 SNHLY and CDR2 FYNNEI. The CDR3 loop spans 16 amino acids. CDR3 protein: CASSEGGDREADTQYF. CDR3 coding DNA: TGTGCCAGCAGTGAAGGGGGAGACCGGGAGGCAGATACGCAGTATTTT.

J is TRBJ2-7 and V is TRBV28, with D possibly matching TRBD1 (5 bases). This CDR3 spans 13 amino acids. Per germline, CDR1 MDHEN and CDR2 SYDVKM. V was clipped by 5 bases and J by 2 bases, with 10 bases between them. Here the CDR3 reads CASSLRVAYEQYF. The DNA of the CDR3 is TGTGCCAGCAGTCTCAGGGTTGCCTACGAGCAGTACTTC.

V gene TRBV20-1 combines with J gene TRBJ2-1, with a tentative D call TRBD2 (7 bases). Between the trimmed V and J ends, which lost 3 bases and 10 bases, there was a span of 10 bases. Germline V lookup: CDR1 DFQATT, CDR2 SNEGSKA (reference sequence). The CDR3 has 11 residues. For the CDR3, the DNA is TGCAGTGCTAGCGGGGGGCCCGAGCAGTTCTTC. Its protein product is CSASGGPEQFF.

The chain links TRBV4-2 to TRBJ1-6, with TRBD1 matching 7 bases. In germline, CDR1 is LGHNA, CDR2 YNFKEQ. The J segment lost 7 bases and the V segment lost 1 base, leaving 7 bases of the junction unmatched. This CDR3 contains 16 residues. CDR3 amino acids: CASSQGGRGLNSPLHF. CDR3 DNA: TGTGCCAGCAGCCAAGGGGGCAGGGGGTTGAATTCACCCCTCCACTTT.

The chain links TRBV27 to TRBJ2-7, with D perhaps matching TRBD2 (6 bases). The germline CDR1 and CDR2 sequences are MNHEY and SMNVEV (reference sequence). The CDR3 is 14 residues long. V lost 4 bases and J 1 base, leaving 11 bases between the germline ends. CDR3 sequence reads: CASSSRDRSYEQYF. The CDR3 bases are TGTGCCAGCAGTTCGCGGGACCGGTCCTACGAGCAGTACTTC.

V usage is TRBV11-2 and J usage is TRBJ2-7, with 10 bases matching TRBD1. Germline CDR1 is SGHAT and CDR2 is FQNNGV. The CDR3 totals 13 residues. Trimming cost V 6 bases and J 3 bases; bases outside gene matches: 2. The CDR3 DNA sequence: TGTGCCAGCAGTGGGGACAGGGGCTACGAGCAGTACTTC. It yields the protein CASSGDRGYEQYF.

The J gene is TRBJ2-3, the V gene TRBV30; the match to TRBD2 covers 7 bases. Germline V lookup: CDR1 GTSNPN, CDR2 SVGIG (reference sequence). The V gene end was trimmed by 2 bases and the J gene end by 2 bases; junction bases not matched to a gene: 4. The CDR3 consists of 14 residues. DNA for the CDR3: TGTGCCTGGAGTTTGGGGGGGGTCACAGATACGCAGTATTTT. The encoded protein is CAWSLGGVTDTQYF.

The V gene is TRBV5-4, the J gene TRBJ1-2; 8 bases are shared with TRBD1. The germline V gene encodes CDR1 SGHNT and CDR2 YYREEE (reference sequence). This CDR3 has 13 residues. Losses at the gene ends were 3 bases for V and 7 bases for J; bases not matched to a gene: 5. Here the CDR3 DNA reads TGTGCCAGCAGCTCCGGACAGGGCCCTGGCTACACCTTC. Protein: CASSSGQGPGYTF.

The chain recombines TRBV19 with TRBJ2-2; 10 nucleotides agree with TRBD2. V was clipped by 7 bases and J by 9 bases; unmatched bases: 5. The CDR3 sequence is 13 residues long. The germline gives CDR1 LNHDA, CDR2 SQIVND (reference sequence). The CDR3: CASTSSGGRELFF. CDR3 in DNA: TGTGCCAGTACATCTAGCGGGGGACGGGAGCTGTTTTTT.

This clone came up once. V is TRBV2 and J is TRBJ2-3; 8 positions agree with TRBD2. Germline CDR1 SNHLY, CDR2 FYNNEI. J gave up 6 bases and V 1 base, and 6 bases lay outside the gene matches. The CDR3 length is 15 residues. For the CDR3, the DNA is TGTGCCAGCAGTGAAGAATTAGCGGGGTGGGATACGCAGTATTTT. Protein sequence: CASSEELAGWDTQYF. Full variable domain (remainder filled in from reference TRBV2 and TRBJ2-3): EPEVTQTPSHQVTQMGQEVILRCVPISNHLYFYWYRQILGQKVEFLVSFYNNEISEKSEIFDDQFSVERPDGSNFTLKIRSTKLEDSAMYFCASSEELAGWDTQYFGPGTRLTVL.

The chain has TRBV6-6 and TRBJ1-3; 7 nucleotides line up with TRBD1. Trimming took 11 bases from V and 0 from J; bases not matched to a gene: 10. Germline CDR1 is MNHNY and CDR2 is SVGAGI (reference sequence). The CDR3 runs 15 residues. CDR3 sequence reads: CAASTGFNSGNTIYF. DNA for the CDR3: TGTGCCGCCTCGACAGGGTTCAACTCTGGAAACACCATATATTTT.

The V and J genes are TRBV9 and TRBJ1-2, with D unresolved. Looked up from germline, CDR1 is SGDLS and CDR2 is YYNGEE. V lost 6 bases to trimming and J lost 7 bases, with 22 bases between them. The CDR3 spans 15 residues. CDR3 DNA sequence: TGTGCCAGCAATGCAGGATCTAGAGCGGCCCGTGGCTACACCTTC. Amino acids: CASNAGSRAARGYTF. The full variable domain, completed using reference TRBV9 and TRBJ1-2, is DSGVTQTPKHLITATGQRVTLRCSPRSGDLSVYWYQQSLDQGLQFLIQYYNGEERAKGNILERFSAQQFPDLHSELNLSSLELGDSALYFCASNAGSRAARGYTFGSGTRLTVV.

V and J are TRBV6-1 and TRBJ1-2; a weak D match, TRBD1 (5 bases). The CDR3 extends over 14 amino acids. Germline values: CDR1 MNHNS, CDR2 SASEGT. V was shortened by 2 bases and J by 3 bases, with 10 bases between the two germline ends. The CDR3 nucleotides are TGTGCCAGCAGTGAAACCCAAGGGGACTATGGCTACACCTTC. Protein sequence: CASSETQGDYGYTF.